This TCR beta chain derives from a study of STAT3 mutations in large granular lymphocyte leukemia. The wider study: Over half of T-LGLL patients had one or more immunosuppressive regimens. Study-level points and caveats: A small but highly pathogenic clone may have been missed. At least one immunodominant TCR beta clonotype appeared in every T-cell large granular lymphocyte leukemia patient. TCR clonotype switching after therapy occurred in about 30% of the 18 patients.

Points on this clone: Its antigen is not known.

The CDR3 covers 12 residues. Trimming shortened V by 6 bases and J by 1 base, and 9 bases separated the two germline ends. Germline-derived CDR1 and CDR2 are GTSNPN and SVGIG (reference sequence). Each sample's TCRbeta library yielded on average around 42,000 productive templates. Assay: immunoSEQ multiplex PCR; the TCRdb copy retains only in-frame clones and omits some. The sample lists several thousand clones; roughly 70% were seen once. The TCR was taken from a woman between 35 and 50 years old with T-cell large granular lymphocyte leukemia. Some clones in this sample may be carry-over from other donors' samples. The chain links TRBV30 to TRBJ1-1; D remains unclear. The sequenced sample was peripheral blood mononuclear cells. The CDR3 DNA reads TGTGCCTGCCCTGAGGAGAACACTGAAGCTTTCTTT. This translates into CACPEENTEAFF.